What follows describes a single T cell receptor beta chain. Germline values: CDR1 SEHNR, CDR2 FQNEAQ (reference sequence). CDR3 length: 13 residues. The V segment lost 5 bases and the J segment 6 bases; nucleotides outside the gene matches: 4. In the authors' methods: From reference gene primer amplification, estimates of nucleated cell counts were derived. The protocol was immunoSEQ multiplex PCR, while the TCRdb copy is restricted to in-frame clones and leaves out a portion. V, J and clone size are taken as reported in that table, and D and trimming were inferred from the DNA itself. Here the sample spans around 130,000 clones, 84% being singletons. These data originate in a study of blood T cell repertoires in COVID-19.

This TCR came from a man aged 40-49 years with acute COVID-19. The chain carries TRBV7-9 and TRBJ1-2; 9 nucleotides match TRBD1. The sequenced material came from PBMCs or T cells enriched from blood (not recorded which). The chain's CDR3 is CASSLGQGNGYTF. CDR3 coding DNA: TGTGCCAGCAGCCTAGGACAGGGGAATGGCTACACCTTC.